This TCR beta chain was identified during a study of PD-1 blockade in classical Hodgkin lymphoma. Study observations and caveats: Researchers reported that CD4+ TCR diversity, though not CD8+, rose significantly by C4D1. Lower baseline TCR diversity marked trial partial responders and progressors.

Per germline, CDR1 SEHNR and CDR2 FQNEAQ (reference sequence). The CDR3 sequence is 14 residues long. Time point meaning: cycle 4 day 1 (C4D1), after 6 weeks of nivolumab. Each patient's relapse followed autologous stem cell transplantation, and brentuximab vedotin exposure varied. Sequencing used immunoSEQ multiplex PCR; TCRdb keeps in-frame clones, though not all of them. The sample carries about 64,000 clones, less than 95% recorded once. To note about this clone: Its antigen remains unidentified. An end of the junction differs from the germline gene, which may be a read error.

The source material was peripheral blood mononuclear cells (PBMCs), sampled before the fourth cycle of nivolumab. This sequence originates from a human donor with classical Hodgkin lymphoma. The chain combines TRBV7-9 with TRBJ2-1; D uncertain. The CDR3 DNA is TGTGCCAGCAGTCCGCCATTGGGCTACGATGAGCAGTTCTTC. Translation gives CASSPPLGYDEQFF.